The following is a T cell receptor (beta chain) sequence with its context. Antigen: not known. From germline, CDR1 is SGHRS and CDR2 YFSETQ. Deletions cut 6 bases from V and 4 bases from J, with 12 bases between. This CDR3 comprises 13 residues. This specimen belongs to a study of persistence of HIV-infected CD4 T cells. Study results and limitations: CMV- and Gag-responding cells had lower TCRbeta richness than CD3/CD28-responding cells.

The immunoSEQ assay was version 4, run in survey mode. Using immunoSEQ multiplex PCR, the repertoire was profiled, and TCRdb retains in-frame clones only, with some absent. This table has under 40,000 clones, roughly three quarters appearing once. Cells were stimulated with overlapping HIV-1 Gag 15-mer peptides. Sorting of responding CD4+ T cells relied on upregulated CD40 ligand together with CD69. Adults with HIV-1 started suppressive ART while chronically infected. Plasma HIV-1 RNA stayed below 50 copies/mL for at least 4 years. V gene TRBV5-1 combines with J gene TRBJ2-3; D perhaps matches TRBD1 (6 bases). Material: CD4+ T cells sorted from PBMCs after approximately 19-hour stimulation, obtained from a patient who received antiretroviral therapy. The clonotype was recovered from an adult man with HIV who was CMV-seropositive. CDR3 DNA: TGCGCCAGCAAAAAAGAGGGGGCAGATACGCAGTATTTT. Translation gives CASKKEGADTQYF.